The clone carrying this TCR beta chain appeared many times. Its antigen is not identified. A junction end diverges from the germline sequence, so it may reflect a read error. The CDR3 extends over 15 amino acids. In germline, CDR1 is SNHLY, CDR2 FYNNEI. This record comes from a study of breast tumors, draining lymph nodes, adjacent tissues. TCRdb called the multiplex PCR reads again in MiXCR, with one record for every CDR3 protein. The sample carries approximately 22,000 distinct CDR3 sequences, roughly 55% recorded once. Study-level findings and limits: Compared with lymph nodes, tumors were less diverse; compared with nontumor tissue, more.

This sequence originates from a female donor with breast cancer. Some clones in this sample may be carry-over from other donors' samples. This chain joins TRBV2 and TRBJ2-5, with TRBD1 matching over 10 bases. The sequenced sample was breast tumor tissue. Written as DNA, the CDR3 is TGTGCCACCAGTCAGGGACAGGGGTCAGGAGAGACCCAGTACTTC. It encodes CATSQGQGSGETQYF.